Following are 17 T cell receptor beta chains from one sample sequenced in a study of PD-L1 blockade in urothelial cancer. Clones were sequenced by immunoSEQ multiplex PCR, and TCRdb holds only the in-frame ones, with some missing. The profile covers over 100,000 clones, with 80% to 95% appearing a single time and 3.5% to 4.5% taken by the ten largest. Time point defined: peripheral blood 6 weeks after treatment start. This material consisted of PBMCs, taken around atezolizumab (anti-PD-L1) treatment. The receptors derive from a man aged 55 to 70 with urothelial cancer.

This chain links TRBV5-4 with TRBJ2-3; 8 bases are a match to TRBD2. J lost 0 bases, V lost 4 bases, and 7 bases had no gene match. The germline gives CDR1 SGHNT, CDR2 YYREEE (reference sequence). The CDR3 is 16 amino acids. The CDR3 DNA follows: TGTGCCAGCAGCCCCCGAGCGGGGGAGAGCACAGATACGCAGTATTTT. Protein: CASSPRAGESTDTQYF.

This chain joins TRBV9 and TRBJ1-3; TRBD1 might be the D (6 bases). This CDR3 comprises 16 residues. V lost 8 bases to trimming and J lost 0 bases, with 18 bases between them. The germline V gene encodes CDR1 SGDLS and CDR2 YYNGEE. The DNA for the CDR3 is TGTGCCAGATGTAACAGGGAGAGACCCTCTGGAAACACCATATATTTT. Amino acids: CARCNRERPSGNTIYF. The variable domain in full, completed from reference TRBV9 and TRBJ1-3, reads DSGVTQTPKHLITATGQRVTLRCSPRSGDLSVYWYQQSLDQGLQFLIQYYNGEERAKGNILERFSAQQFPDLHSELNLSSLELGDSALYFCARCNRERPSGNTIYFGEGSWLTVV.

The chain has TRBV7-6 and TRBJ2-5; D is possibly TRBD2 (5 bases). V lost 1 base to trimming and J lost 7 bases, with 10 bases between them. This CDR3 comprises 13 residues. Germline CDR1 reads SGHVS; CDR2 reads FNYEAQ. The CDR3 loop is CASSLDVGGTQYF. The CDR3 nucleotides are TGTGCCAGCAGCTTAGATGTAGGAGGGACCCAGTACTTC.

The chain recombines TRBV11-2 with TRBJ2-3, with a possible D match to TRBD2 (6 bases). Trimming took 5 bases from V and 0 from J, leaving 15 bases between them. Per the germline V gene, CDR1 is SGHAT and CDR2 is FQNNGV. The CDR3 spans 16 residues. As DNA, the CDR3 is TGTGCCAGCAGCCCGAATCCCGGGACTAGCACAGATACGCAGTATTTT. Translation gives CASSPNPGTSTDTQYF.

The chain uses TRBV5-6 and TRBJ1-3, with a weak D call TRBD1 (6 bases). Deletions cut 4 bases from V and 0 bases from J, with 11 bases between. Germline V gene lookup returns CDR1 SGHDT and CDR2 YYEEEE. The CDR3 contains 15 residues. The CDR3 DNA follows: TGTGCCAGCAGCCGGACAGCCGTCTCTGGAAACACCATATATTTT. It translates to CASSRTAVSGNTIYF.

The chain couples TRBV30 to TRBJ2-1; D is unresolved. CDR3 length: 12 amino acids. The V gene lost 2 bases and the J gene lost 9 bases, with 11 bases spanning the gap. Germline loops: CDR1 GTSNPN, CDR2 SVGIG (reference sequence). The CDR3 reads CAWSYSVGEQFF. The CDR3, as DNA: TGTGCCTGGAGTTACAGTGTGGGTGAGCAGTTCTTC.

The chain carries TRBV7-2 and TRBJ2-3; 13 positions match TRBD2. With 5 bases clipped from V and 5 bases from J, the junction kept 7 bases outside the gene matches. The CDR3 runs to 16 residues. CDR1 is SGHTA and CDR2 is FQGNSA in the germline V gene. The CDR3 reads CASSARLAGGGDTQYF. Written as DNA, the CDR3 is TGTGCCAGCAGCGCCCGACTAGCGGGGGGTGGAGATACGCAGTATTTT.

The chain combines TRBV19 with TRBJ1-3; D remains ambiguous. Trimming left V 8 bases short and J 0 bases short, with 17 bases between. The germline V gene has CDR1 LNHDA and CDR2 SQIVND (reference sequence). The CDR3 is 16 amino acids. In DNA form, the CDR3 reads TGTGCCAGTTTTAAGTGGGGAGAACCCTCTGGAAACACCATATATTTT. Its protein product is CASFKWGEPSGNTIYF.

This rearrangement joins TRBV7-2 to TRBJ1-5; possible D gene TRBD1, 5 bases. Per germline, CDR1 SGHTA and CDR2 FQGNSA. V was shortened by 4 bases and J by 3 bases, with 16 bases between the two germline ends. The CDR3 consists of 16 residues. In DNA form, the CDR3 reads TGTGCCAGCAGCTCTCACGGGACTCAGGTCAATCAGCCCCAGCATTTT. This translates into CASSSHGTQVNQPQHF.

This rearrangement joins TRBV19 to TRBJ2-3; tentative D call: TRBD2 (6 bases). The CDR3 sequence is 15 residues long. The germline V gene has CDR1 LNHDA and CDR2 SQIVND (reference sequence). Trimming removed 0 bases at V and 1 base at J, with 8 bases between. For the CDR3, the DNA is TGTGCCAGTAGTATAGAGGGCGGGGGCACAGATACGCAGTATTTT. Translation gives CASSIEGGGTDTQYF.

The genes are TRBV6-6 and TRBJ1-1, with TRBD1 matching 9 bases. The CDR3 is made up of 14 amino acids. V was clipped by 6 bases and J by 1 base; unmatched bases: 3. Germline assignment: CDR1 MNHNY and CDR2 SVGAGI (reference sequence). The CDR3: CASRWTGENTEAFF. The CDR3 bases are TGTGCCAGCAGGTGGACAGGGGAGAACACTGAAGCTTTCTTT.

V gene TRBV13 combines with J gene TRBJ1-4; D remains ambiguous. CDR1 PRHDT and CDR2 FYEKMQ come from the germline V gene (reference sequence). V dropped 2 bases and J dropped 8 bases, with 6 bases sitting between them. This CDR3 is 12 amino acids long. The CDR3, as DNA: TGTGCCAGCAGCTTAAGAACAGAAAAACTGTTTTTT. Residues: CASSLRTEKLFF.

The chain recombines TRBV10-2 with TRBJ2-3; D is uncertain. V lost 0 bases and J 5 bases, leaving 12 bases between the germline ends. The CDR3 is 15 residues long. Germline V lookup: CDR1 WSHSY, CDR2 SAAADI. The CDR3 region is CASSESHPPGDTQYF. CDR3 nucleotides: TGCGCCAGCAGTGAGTCGCATCCCCCGGGAGATACGCAGTATTTT.

The chain couples TRBV19 to TRBJ1-5; perhaps TRBD1 as D (6 bases). Germline CDR1 and CDR2: LNHDA and SQIVND (reference sequence). V was trimmed by 5 bases and J by 4 bases, leaving 9 bases between them. CDR3 size: 13 residues. As DNA, the CDR3 is TGTGCCAGTAGTGTGGACAGAAATCAGCCCCAGCATTTT. Residues: CASSVDRNQPQHF.

The genes are TRBV7-9 and TRBJ2-3; D is uncertain. The CDR3 runs to 14 residues. The ends were cut back, 4 bases at V and 2 bases at J, with 10 bases in the middle. Germline CDR1 and CDR2: SEHNR and FQNEAQ (reference sequence). The CDR3 sequence: CASSSRGNTDTQYF. The CDR3 DNA reads as TGTGCCAGCAGCTCCCGCGGTAACACAGATACGCAGTATTTT.

J is TRBJ2-7 and V is TRBV28, with D possibly matching TRBD1 (5 bases). Germline V gene sequence: CDR1 MDHEN, CDR2 SYDVKM. V was pared by 6 bases and J by 1 base, with 13 bases between. The CDR3 is 14 residues long. DNA for the CDR3: TGTGCCAGCAGCTCGAGACAGATTTCCTACGAGCAGTACTTC. It yields the protein CASSSRQISYEQYF.

The chain couples TRBV9 to TRBJ2-5, with TRBD2 identical over 13 bases. V lost 4 bases, J lost 5 bases, and 20 bases stayed unmatched. Germline CDR1 and CDR2: SGDLS and YYNGEE. The CDR3 totals 20 residues. The CDR3 DNA reads TGTGCCAGCAGCCCCAGCTCCTCGGGACTAGCGGGGAGAGGGTACGAGACCCAGTACTTC. This codes for CASSPSSSGLAGRGYETQYF.